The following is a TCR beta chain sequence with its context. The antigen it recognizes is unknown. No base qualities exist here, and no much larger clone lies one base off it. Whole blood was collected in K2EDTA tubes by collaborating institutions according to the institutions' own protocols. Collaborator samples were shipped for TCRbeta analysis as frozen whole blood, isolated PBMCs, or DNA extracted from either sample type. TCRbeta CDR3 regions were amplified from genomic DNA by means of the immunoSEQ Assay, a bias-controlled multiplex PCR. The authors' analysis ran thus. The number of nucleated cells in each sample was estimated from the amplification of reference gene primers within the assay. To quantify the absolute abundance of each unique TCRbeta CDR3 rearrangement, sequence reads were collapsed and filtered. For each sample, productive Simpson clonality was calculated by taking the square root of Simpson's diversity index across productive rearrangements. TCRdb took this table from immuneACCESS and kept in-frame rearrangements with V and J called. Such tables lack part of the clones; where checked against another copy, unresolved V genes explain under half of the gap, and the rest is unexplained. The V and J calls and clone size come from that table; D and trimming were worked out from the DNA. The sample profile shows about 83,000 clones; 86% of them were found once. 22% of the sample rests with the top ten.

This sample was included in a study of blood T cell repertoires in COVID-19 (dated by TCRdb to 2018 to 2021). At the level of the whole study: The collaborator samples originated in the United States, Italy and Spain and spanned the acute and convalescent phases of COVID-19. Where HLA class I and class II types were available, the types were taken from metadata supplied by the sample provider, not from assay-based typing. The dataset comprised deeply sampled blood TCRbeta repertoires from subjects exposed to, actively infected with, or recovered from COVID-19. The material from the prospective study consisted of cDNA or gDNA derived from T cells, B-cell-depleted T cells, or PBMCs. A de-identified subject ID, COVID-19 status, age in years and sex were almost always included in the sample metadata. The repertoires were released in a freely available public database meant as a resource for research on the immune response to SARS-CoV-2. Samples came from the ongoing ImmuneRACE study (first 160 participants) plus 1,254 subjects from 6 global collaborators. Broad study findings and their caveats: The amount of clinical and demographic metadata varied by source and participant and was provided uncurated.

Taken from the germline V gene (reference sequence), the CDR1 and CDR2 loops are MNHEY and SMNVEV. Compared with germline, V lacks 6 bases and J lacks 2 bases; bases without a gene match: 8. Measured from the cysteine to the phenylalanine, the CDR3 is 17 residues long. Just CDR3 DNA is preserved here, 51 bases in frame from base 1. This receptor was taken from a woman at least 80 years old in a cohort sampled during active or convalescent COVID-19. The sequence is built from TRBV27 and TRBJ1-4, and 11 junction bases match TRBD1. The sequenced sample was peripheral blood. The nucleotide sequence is TGTGCCAGCAGCCGAGGACAGGGGGCTCCGACTAATGAAAAACTGTTTTTT. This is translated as CASSRGQGAPTNEKLFF.